The clone carrying this T cell receptor (beta chain) was seen more than once but under ten times. As yet, its antigen is unknown. The record originates from a study of T cells after yellow fever vaccination. Study at large: Fractions with few cells were prepared using SMART-Seq v4 Ultra Low Input.

The CDR3 consists of 12 residues. In germline, CDR1 is DFQATT, CDR2 SNEGSKA (reference sequence). V shed 3 bases, J shed 5 bases, and the junction held 4 bases outside the gene matches. TCRdb analysed the 5' RACE reads with MiXCR anew, one entry per CDR3 protein. The table has 450,000 to 650,000 distinct CDR3 sequences, about a fifth seen once; the top ten hold around 16%. General study points: Post-booster reappearance was seen for most primary-vaccination clones (about 96% CD4, around 90% CD8). Weaker in magnitude, the secondary response showed a faster peak on day 5 versus 15.

This rearrangement joins TRBV20-1 to TRBJ2-7; 7 bases align to TRBD1. This clonotype was sampled from a man between 18 and 29 years old who received the YFV17D yellow fever vaccine. This specimen consisted of PBMCs, obtained more than 20 days after the first yellow fever vaccination. The CDR3 is CSASSQGDEQYF. In DNA form, the CDR3 reads TGCAGTGCTAGTTCCCAGGGGGACGAGCAGTACTTC.